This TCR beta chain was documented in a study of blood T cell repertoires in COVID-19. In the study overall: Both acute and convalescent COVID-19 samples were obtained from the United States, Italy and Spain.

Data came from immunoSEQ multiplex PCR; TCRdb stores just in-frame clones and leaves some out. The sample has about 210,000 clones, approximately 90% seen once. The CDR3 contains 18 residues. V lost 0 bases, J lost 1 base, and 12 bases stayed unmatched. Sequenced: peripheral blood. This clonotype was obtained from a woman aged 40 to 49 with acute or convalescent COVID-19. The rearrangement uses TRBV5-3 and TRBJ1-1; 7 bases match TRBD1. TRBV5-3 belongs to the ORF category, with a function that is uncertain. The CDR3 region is CARSLVSRGQGENTEAFF. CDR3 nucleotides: TGTGCCAGAAGCTTGGTTAGTAGGGGGCAGGGGGAGAACACTGAAGCTTTCTTT.